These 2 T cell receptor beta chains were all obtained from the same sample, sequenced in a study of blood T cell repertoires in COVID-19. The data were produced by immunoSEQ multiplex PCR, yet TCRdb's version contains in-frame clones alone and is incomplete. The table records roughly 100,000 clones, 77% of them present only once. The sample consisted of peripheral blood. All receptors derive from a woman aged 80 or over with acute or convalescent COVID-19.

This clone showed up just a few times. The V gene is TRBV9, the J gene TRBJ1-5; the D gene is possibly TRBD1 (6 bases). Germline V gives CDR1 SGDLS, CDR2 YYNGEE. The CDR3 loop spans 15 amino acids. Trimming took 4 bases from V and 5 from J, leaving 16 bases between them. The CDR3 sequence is CASSPLGGAYQPQHF. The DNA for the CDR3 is TGTGCCAGCAGCCCCCTGGGGGGGGCCTATCAGCCCCAGCATTTT.

The CDR3 loop reads CASTVEGYGYTF. The DNA for the CDR3 is TGTGCCAGCACGGTAGAGGGCTATGGCTACACCTTC. The chain joins TRBV6-6 to TRBJ1-2, with unresolved D. The V and J ends lost 7 bases and 4 bases respectively, with 10 bases between them. Germline CDR1 is MNHNY and CDR2 is SVGAGI (reference sequence). The CDR3 loop spans 12 amino acids.